This TCR beta chain was sequenced during a study of cytomegalovirus exposure and HLA in healthy donors. Overall study findings and caveats: Indistinguishability led to the exclusion of some V segments, TRBV6-2 and TRBV6-3 included.

The primer mix had 60 Vbeta and 13 Jbeta primers. Measured with immunoSEQ multiplex PCR; TCRdb has only the in-frame clones, and not every one. Among over 200,000 clones, around four fifths were seen once, and the ten largest hold less than 4.5%. The V gene's germline CDR1 is LNHDA and CDR2 SQIVND (reference sequence). V was pared by 1 base and J by 7 bases, with 2 bases of the junction left unmatched. CDR3 length: 14 residues. With respect to this clone: As yet, its antigen is unknown.

This sequence joins TRBV19 and TRBJ1-5; 9 bases match TRBD1. The specimen was PBMCs. The sequence was collected from a male donor in good health and CMV-seronegative. CDR3 region: CASSIGTGAQPQHF. The CDR3 DNA sequence: TGTGCCAGTAGTATAGGGACAGGGGCCCAGCCCCAGCATTTT. The full variable domain, rest sourced from reference TRBV19 and TRBJ1-5, is DGGITQSPKYLFRKEGQNVTLSCEQNLNHDAMYWYRQDPGQGLRLIYYSQIVNDFQKGDIAEGYSVSREKKESFPLTVTSAQKNPTAFYLCASSIGTGAQPQHFGDGTRLSIL.